What follows are 18 T cell receptor beta chains derived from one specimen sequenced in a study of blood T cell repertoires in COVID-19. Clones were read by immunoSEQ multiplex PCR, and TCRdb kept only the in-frame ones, dropping some. The data hold around 260,000 clones, with roughly 90% observed a single time. Sequences were obtained from peripheral blood. The receptors stem from a young woman with COVID-19, enrolled during active disease.

This clone showed up just a few times. The genes are TRBV11-2 and TRBJ2-1, with D possibly TRBD2 on 6 matching bases. Trimming took off 7 bases at V and 4 bases at J, with 17 bases between the two ends. The CDR3 is made up of 15 amino acids. The germline V gene encodes CDR1 SGHAT and CDR2 FQNNGV. For the CDR3, the DNA is TGTGCCAGCACCCGTGGAGCTAGCGAATACAATGAGCAGTTCTTC. Encoded protein: CASTRGASEYNEQFF.

The V and J genes are TRBV3-1 (or the pseudogene TRBV3-2) and TRBJ1-6, with TRBD1 as a possible D gene (5 bases). Trimming removed 0 bases from V and 7 bases from J, with 13 bases in between. Germline values: CDR1 LGHDT, CDR2 YNNKEL (reference sequence). This CDR3 comprises 16 residues. Here the CDR3 reads CASSQDGGVSNSPLHF. The CDR3 DNA sequence: TGTGCCAGCAGCCAAGATGGAGGGGTATCCAATTCACCCCTCCACTTT.

The genes are TRBV6-5 and TRBJ2-7, with 8 bases identical to TRBD1. Germline trimming cut 4 bases from V and 2 bases from J; bases unmatched to any gene: 4. CDR1 MNHEY and CDR2 SVGAGI come from the germline V gene. The CDR3 covers 14 residues. CDR3 amino acids: CASSLGTGAYEQYF. The CDR3 region has the DNA TGTGCCAGCAGTTTGGGGACAGGCGCCTACGAGCAGTACTTC.

Worth noting for this clone: Other nucleotide sequences from this sample produce the same CDR3. The chain uses TRBV19 and TRBJ2-7; TRBD2 agrees at 14 bases. The V gene end was trimmed by 1 base and the J gene end by 2 bases; junction bases not matched to a gene: 4. The V gene's germline CDR1 is LNHDA and CDR2 SQIVND (reference sequence). CDR3 length: 17 residues. CDR3 DNA: TGTGCCAGTAGTATAGGACTAGCGGGAGGGTCCACCTACGAGCAGTACTTC. Its protein product is CASSIGLAGGSTYEQYF.

V gene TRBV6-5 combines with J gene TRBJ1-2, with 8 bases lining up with TRBD1. The CDR3 sequence is 15 residues long. The germline V gene has CDR1 MNHEY and CDR2 SVGAGI. V was pared by 5 bases and J by 5 bases, with 10 bases of the junction left unmatched. The CDR3, as DNA: TGTGCCAGCAGTAGCAGGACAGGGTGGGAATATGGCTACACCTTC. Its protein product is CASSSRTGWEYGYTF.

The chain joins TRBV6-5 to TRBJ1-6, with D uncertain. Per germline, CDR1 MNHEY and CDR2 SVGAGI. The length of the CDR3 is 15 residues. The V end lost 7 bases, the J end lost 5 bases, and 15 bases lay between the germline ends. The DNA for the CDR3 is TGTGCCAGCATAGAGGCCTTGTCTCATAATTCACCCCTCCACTTT. Its protein is CASIEALSHNSPLHF.

The chain uses TRBV6-5 and TRBJ2-7; 7 bases agree with TRBD2. V lost 8 bases and J lost 2; bases outside the gene matches: 12. Germline V CDR1 and CDR2: MNHEY, SVGAGI. The CDR3 sequence is 15 residues long. The CDR3 DNA is TGTGCCAGCCGCTATAGAGCGGGATATCCCTACGAGCAGTACTTC. Its translation: CASRYRAGYPYEQYF.

The chain recombines TRBV5-6 with TRBJ1-2; D might be TRBD1 (5 bases). The CDR3 sequence is 15 residues long. Germline loops: CDR1 SGHDT, CDR2 YYEEEE. Trimming left V 1 base short and J 3 bases short, with 13 bases between. The CDR3 DNA sequence: TGTGCCAGCAGCTTGCAGTCAGGGTGGGACTATGGCTACACCTTC. Amino acids: CASSLQSGWDYGYTF.

This clone was detected only a few times. J is TRBJ1-1 and V is TRBV5-4, with 9 bases lining up with TRBD1. CDR1 SGHNT and CDR2 YYREEE come from the germline V gene (reference sequence). V lost 4 bases and J lost 2; bases outside the gene matches: 9. The CDR3 has 16 amino acids. CDR3 loop: CASSRGTGKVNTEAFF. The CDR3 coding sequence is TGTGCCAGCAGCCGCGGGACAGGGAAGGTTAACACTGAAGCTTTCTTT. Full variable domain (remainder filled in from reference TRBV5-4 and TRBJ1-1): ETGVTQSPTHLIKTRGQQVTLRCSSQSGHNTVSWYQQALGQGPQFIFQYYREEENGRGNFPPRFSGLQFPNYSSELNVNALELDDSALYLCASSRGTGKVNTEAFFGQGTRLTVV.

This chain uses TRBV19 with TRBJ1-3; D gene unclear. The length of the CDR3 is 15 residues. V was pared by 3 bases and J by 7 bases, with 16 bases between. Germline-derived CDR1 and CDR2 are LNHDA and SQIVND (reference sequence). For the CDR3, the DNA is TGTGCCAGTAGTATTTACCGGGGAGAGCGGAACACCATATATTTT. This translates into CASSIYRGERNTIYF. Complete variable domain (other parts from reference TRBV19 and TRBJ1-3): DGGITQSPKYLFRKEGQNVTLSCEQNLNHDAMYWYRQDPGQGLRLIYYSQIVNDFQKGDIAEGYSVSREKKESFPLTVTSAQKNPTAFYLCASSIYRGERNTIYFGEGSWLTVV.

The V call is TRBV5-1, the J call TRBJ1-6; D might be TRBD1 (6 bases). The CDR3 is made up of 17 amino acids. V lost 6 bases and J 5 bases, leaving 21 bases between the germline ends. The V gene's germline CDR1 is SGHRS and CDR2 YFSETQ. The CDR3 DNA reads TGCGCCAGCACTCCGGGGGGCCCGAGATCAAATAATTCACCCCTCCACTTT. Translated, it gives CASTPGGPRSNNSPLHF.

The chain recombines TRBV5-6 with TRBJ1-1; no clear D gene. Trimming cost V 4 bases and J 1 base, with 11 bases left between them. The CDR3 contains 14 residues. The germline CDR1 and CDR2 sequences are SGHDT and YYEEEE. CDR3 nucleotides: TGTGCCAGCAGCCAAGCCCCAGGGAACACTGAAGCTTTCTTT. Translated, it gives CASSQAPGNTEAFF.

This clone came up once. This chain links TRBV14 with TRBJ1-2, with D possibly TRBD1 on 6 matching bases. From germline, CDR1 is SGHDN and CDR2 FVKESK. Trimming cost V 0 bases and J 3 bases, with 11 bases left between them. There are 15 residues in the CDR3. Written as DNA, the CDR3 is TGTGCCAGCAGCCAAGATTGGGGGCCTCACTATGGCTACACCTTC. It encodes CASSQDWGPHYGYTF.

The rearrangement uses TRBV3-1 (or the pseudogene TRBV3-2) and TRBJ2-3; 10 bases map to TRBD1. Trimming took 5 bases from V and 2 from J; bases not matched to a gene: 7. Germline V lookup: CDR1 LGHDT, CDR2 YNNKEL (reference sequence). This CDR3 has 16 amino acids. DNA for the CDR3: TGTGCCAGCAGCGCCCGGACAGGGGGGTCCACAGATACGCAGTATTTT. Amino acid sequence: CASSARTGGSTDTQYF.

The chain has TRBV28 and TRBJ1-5; 7 bases line up with TRBD1. With V trimmed by 3 bases and J by 5 bases, 7 bases remained unmatched. The CDR3 is made up of 15 amino acids. Germline V lookup: CDR1 MDHEN, CDR2 SYDVKM. The CDR3, as DNA: TGTGCCAGCAGTTTCGTCACTGGGACAGATCAGCCCCAGCATTTT. It codes for CASSFVTGTDQPQHF.

The chain uses TRBV5-1 and TRBJ1-1; D perhaps matches TRBD1 (6 bases). Per the germline V gene, CDR1 is SGHRS and CDR2 is YFSETQ. V shed 0 bases and J shed 1 base, with 10 bases lying between them. This CDR3 is built from 15 residues. The DNA of the CDR3 is TGCGCCAGCAGCTTGGACAGGGTGCAGAACACTGAAGCTTTCTTT. It encodes CASSLDRVQNTEAFF.

The chain uses TRBV7-8 and TRBJ2-2; TRBD2 might be the D (5 bases). The CDR3 loop spans 17 amino acids. V was clipped by 5 bases and J by 0 bases, with 16 bases between them. Germline lookup yields CDR1 SGHVS and CDR2 FQNEAQ. The CDR3 nucleotides read TGTGCCAGCAGCCTCCTGGGAGTGAACGCGAACACCGGGGAGCTGTTTTTT. Amino acids: CASSLLGVNANTGELFF. Filled out from reference TRBV7-8 and TRBJ2-2, the complete variable domain reads GAGVSQSPRYKVAKRGQDVALRCDPISGHVSLFWYQQALGQGPEFLTYFQNEAQLDKSGLPSDRFFAERPEGSVSTLKIQRTQQEDSAVYLCASSLLGVNANTGELFFGEGSRLTVL.

The chain joins TRBV19 to TRBJ1-5; D perhaps matches TRBD1 (6 bases). The CDR3 runs to 16 residues. Germline V gene sequence: CDR1 LNHDA, CDR2 SQIVND (reference sequence). V lost 5 bases and J 3 bases, leaving 17 bases between the germline ends. The CDR3 coding sequence is TGTGCCAGTAGTTCGTCAGGGGAGGGACTCAATCAGCCCCAGCATTTT. It translates to CASSSSGEGLNQPQHF.